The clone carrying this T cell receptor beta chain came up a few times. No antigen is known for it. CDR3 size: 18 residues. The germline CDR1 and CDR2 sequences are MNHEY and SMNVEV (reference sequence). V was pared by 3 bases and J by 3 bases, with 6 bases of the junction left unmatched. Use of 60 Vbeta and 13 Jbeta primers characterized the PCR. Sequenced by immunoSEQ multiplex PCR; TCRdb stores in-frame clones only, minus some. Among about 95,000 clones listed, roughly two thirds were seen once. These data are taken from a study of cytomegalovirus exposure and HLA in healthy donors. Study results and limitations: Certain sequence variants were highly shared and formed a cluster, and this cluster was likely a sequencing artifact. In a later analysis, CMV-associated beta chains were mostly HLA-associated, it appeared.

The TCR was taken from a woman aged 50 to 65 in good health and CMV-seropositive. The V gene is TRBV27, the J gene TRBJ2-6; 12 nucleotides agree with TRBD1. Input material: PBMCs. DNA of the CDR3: TGTGCCAGCAGTTTTTTCGGGACAGGGGGCTATGGGGCCAACGTCCTGACTTTC. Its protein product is CASSFFGTGGYGANVLTF.